Here is one TCR beta chain with its context. Profiled with immunoSEQ multiplex PCR; TCRdb holds only in-frame clones, not every one. The sample carries approximately 240,000 clones, approximately 79% recorded once. This sample was taken from a study of blood T cell repertoires in COVID-19. Trimming shortened V by 0 bases and J by 7 bases, and 13 bases separated the two germline ends. Per the germline V gene, CDR1 is SGHRS and CDR2 is YFSETQ. The CDR3 is 15 residues long. The specimen was peripheral blood. The chain couples TRBV5-1 to TRBJ2-2, with D unclear. The clonotype originates from a woman older than 75 with active or convalescent COVID-19. Here the CDR3 reads CASSLDFVKSGELFF. For the CDR3, the DNA is TGCGCCAGCAGCTTGGATTTCGTCAAGAGCGGGGAGCTGTTTTTT.